This record looks at one T cell receptor beta chain sequence and its context. Its antigen is not identified. CDR1 KGHSH and CDR2 LQKENI come from the germline V gene. Trimming took off 2 bases at V and 5 bases at J, with 18 bases between the two ends. This CDR3 has 16 residues. The table came from immunoSEQ multiplex PCR; TCRdb's copy has only in-frame clones and leaves some out. The table shows 20,000 to 30,000 clones, with around two thirds occurring only once. This sample was taken from a study of tumor-infiltrating lymphocytes in localized non-small cell lung cancer. Study-level points and caveats: Immunotypes IM1 and IM2 had similar TCR-derived T-cell fractions. Only some patients had TCR sequencing, depending on available tissue.

The sample was lung tumor tissue. The rearrangement joins TRBV18 to TRBJ2-5; TRBD2 might be the D (5 bases). The sequence came from a human donor with non-small cell lung cancer. The CDR3 region is CASSPGTTGCGETQYF. Written as DNA, the CDR3 is TGTGCCAGCTCACCAGGAACGACCGGGTGCGGGGAGACCCAGTACTTC.